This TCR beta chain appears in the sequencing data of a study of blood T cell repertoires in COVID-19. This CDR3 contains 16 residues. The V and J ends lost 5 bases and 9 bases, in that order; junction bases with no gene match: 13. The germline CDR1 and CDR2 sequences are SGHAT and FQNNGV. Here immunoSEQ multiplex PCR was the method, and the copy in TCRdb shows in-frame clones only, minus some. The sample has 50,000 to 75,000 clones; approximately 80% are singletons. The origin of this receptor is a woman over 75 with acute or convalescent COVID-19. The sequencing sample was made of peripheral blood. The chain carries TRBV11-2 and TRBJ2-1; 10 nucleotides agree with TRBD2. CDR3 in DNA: TGTGCCAGCAGCCCCCTGGGAGCTAGCGGGAGATCTGAGCAGTTCTTC. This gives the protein CASSPLGASGRSEQFF.